These T cell receptor beta chains were read from a single sample in a study of T cells after yellow fever vaccination. Each CDR3 protein gets one entry after TCRdb re-called the 5' RACE reads with MiXCR. The table records 500,000 to 650,000 distinct CDR3 sequences, more than 9% of them present only once. The material was PBMCs, obtained on the day of the yellow fever booster vaccination. All receptors come from a man aged 25-40 years who received the YFV17D yellow fever vaccine. Both conserved end residues are part of each CDR3. D genes are given only for firm matches. Clone sizes are given selectively: once, few, many, or a class where the clone is expanded.

J gene,V gene,D gene,clone size,CDR3 protein,CDR3 DNA
TRBJ2-5,TRBV15,NA,few,CATSRARVLGQETQYF,TGTGCCACCAGCAGAGCGCGAGTTCTGGGACAAGAGACCCAGTACTTC
TRBJ2-5,TRBV18,TRBD1,NA,CASSPQGGLGETQYF,TGTGCCAGCTCACCTCAAGGGGGCTTAGGGGAGACCCAGTACTTC
TRBJ2-7,TRBV20-1,NA,NA,CSARRVYEQYF,TGCAGTGCGAGGAGGGTCTACGAGCAGTACTTC
TRBJ2-3,TRBV7-3,TRBD1,once,CASSDRTGEGNTQYF,TGTGCCAGCAGCGACCGGACAGGGGAAGGGAATACGCAGTATTTT
TRBJ2-1,TRBV5-1,NA,NA,CASSLPPVVSEQFF,TGCGCCAGCAGCTTGCCCCCCGTAGTCAGTGAGCAGTTCTTC
TRBJ2-3,TRBV11-2,NA,few,CASSPRLTRAPDPQYF,TGTGCCAGCAGCCCTAGACTCACTCGGGCCCCCGATCCGCAGTATTTT
TRBJ2-7,TRBV6-5,NA,once,CASSPERDEQYF,TGTGCCAGCAGCCCGGAGAGAGACGAGCAGTACTTC
TRBJ2-1,TRBV4-2,TRBD2,NA,CASKGTSGWEQFF,TGTGCCAGCAAAGGGACTAGCGGGTGGGAGCAGTTCTTC
TRBJ2-1,TRBV7-2,NA,few,CASSLSILNEQFF,TGTGCCAGCAGTCTCTCCATTCTCAATGAGCAGTTCTTC
TRBJ2-3,TRBV3-1,NA,few,CASSPTGNWDTQYF,TGTGCCAGCAGCCCTACAGGAAACTGGGATACGCAGTATTTT
TRBJ2-6,TRBV28,NA,NA,CASSSGTTTNVLTF,TGTGCCAGCAGTTCCGGGACAACTACCAACGTCCTGACTTTC
TRBJ2-7,TRBV15,TRBD1,few,CATSRGTGRAVYEQYF,TGTGCCACCAGCAGAGGGACAGGGCGGGCGGTCTACGAGCAGTACTTC
TRBJ2-5,TRBV4-1,NA,NA,CASSQDWPRPETQYF,TGCGCCAGCAGCCAAGATTGGCCCCGACCCGAGACCCAGTACTTC
TRBJ2-3,TRBV25-1,NA,few,CASSDRVAATDTQYF,TGTGCCAGCAGTGACCGGGTAGCGGCCACAGATACGCAGTATTTT
TRBJ1-6,TRBV27,NA,few,CAIEDSYNSPLHF,TGTGCCATCGAGGACAGCTATAATTCACCCCTCCACTTT
TRBJ1-2,TRBV18,TRBD1,NA,CASSPPNRGAGYTF,TGTGCCAGCTCACCACCGAACAGGGGAGCTGGCTACACCTTC
TRBJ2-2,TRBV7-2,NA,few,CASSLEPYGTGELFF,TGTGCCAGCAGCTTAGAACCCTATGGCACCGGGGAGCTGTTTTTT
TRBJ2-7,TRBV6-1,TRBD1,NA,CASSELGTALGDEQYF,TGTGCCAGCAGTGAACTGGGGACAGCCCTAGGGGACGAGCAGTACTTC